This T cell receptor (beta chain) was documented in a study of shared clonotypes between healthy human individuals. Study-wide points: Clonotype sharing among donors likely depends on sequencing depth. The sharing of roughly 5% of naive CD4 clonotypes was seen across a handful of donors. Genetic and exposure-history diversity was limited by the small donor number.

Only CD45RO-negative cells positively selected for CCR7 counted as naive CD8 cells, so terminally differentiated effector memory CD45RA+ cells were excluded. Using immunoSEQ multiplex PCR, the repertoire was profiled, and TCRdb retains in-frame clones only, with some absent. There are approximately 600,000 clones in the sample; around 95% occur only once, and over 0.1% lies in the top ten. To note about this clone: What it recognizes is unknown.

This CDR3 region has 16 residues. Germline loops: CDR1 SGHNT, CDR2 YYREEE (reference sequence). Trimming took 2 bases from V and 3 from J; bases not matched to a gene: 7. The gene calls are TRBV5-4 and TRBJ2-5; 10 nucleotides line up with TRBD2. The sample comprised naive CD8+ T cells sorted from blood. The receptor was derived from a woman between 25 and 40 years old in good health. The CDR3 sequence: CASSFRGSGGKETQYF. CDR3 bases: TGTGCCAGCAGCTTTAGGGGTAGCGGGGGGAAAGAGACCCAGTACTTC.